A selection of T cell receptor beta chains follows, all from one sample in a study of blood T cell repertoires in COVID-19. The protocol was immunoSEQ multiplex PCR, while the TCRdb copy is restricted to in-frame clones and leaves out a portion. The data contain fewer than 500,000 clones, 81% of them singletons. Material: peripheral blood. These TCRs come from a human donor with acute or convalescent COVID-19. The donor label of this sample is uncertain. The CDR3 runs from the conserved cysteine through the conserved F or W. A D gene is named only where the DNA matches it firmly. Size values are once, few and many counts, or a class for expanded clones, and some rows have none.

clone_size	d_call	v_call	j_call	cdr3_nt	cdr3_aa
.	.	TRBV9	TRBJ1-1	TGTGCCAGCAGCGTAGTTGGCAGGGGCACTGAAGCTTTCTTT	CASSVVGRGTEAFF
few	.	TRBV6-5	TRBJ1-1	TGTGCCACCAGGATAACTCATGCTTTCTTT	CATRITHAFF
.	.	TRBV9	TRBJ1-5	TGTGCCAGCAGCGCGGACACTACGGGTCAGCCCCAGCATTTT	CASSADTTGQPQHF
.	.	TRBV14	TRBJ1-2	TGTGCCAGCAGCCAAATTCTAGTTGGTGGCTACACCTTC	CASSQILVGGYTF
.	TRBD1	TRBV10-2	TRBJ1-1	TGCGCCAGCAGTAGGGACAGGGTTAACACTGAAGCTTTCTTT	CASSRDRVNTEAFF
.	.	TRBV19	TRBJ1-3	TGTGCCAGTAGTATTAGCATTTTCTCTGGAAACACCATATATTTT	CASSISIFSGNTIYF
.	TRBD1	TRBV5-1	TRBJ2-3	TGCGCCAGCAGCTTGGAGGGGGCTAGCACAGATACGCAGTATTTT	CASSLEGASTDTQYF
.	TRBD2	TRBV7-6	TRBJ2-2	TGTGCCAGCAGCTTAGAGGTGGGACTAGCGGGGGTCACCGGGGAGCTGTTTTTT	CASSLEVGLAGVTGELFF
.	.	TRBV7-6	TRBJ2-3	TGTGCCAGCAGCTTATTGGGGGCGGTAGGCACAGATACGCAGTATTTT	CASSLLGAVGTDTQYF
.	.	TRBV6-5	TRBJ2-5	TGTGCCAGTAACCAGACACCGTACCAAGAGACCCAGTACTTC	CASNQTPYQETQYF
.	.	TRBV12-3/TRBV12-4	TRBJ1-5	TGTGCCAGCAGCCGTACGACAGATCAGCCCCAGCATTTT	CASSRTTDQPQHF
.	.	TRBV18	TRBJ2-5	TGTGCCAGCTCACCAGCGAGCGGATCGTACCAAGAGACCCAGTACTTC	CASSPASGSYQETQYF
few	TRBD2	TRBV4-1	TRBJ2-1	TGCGCCAGCAGCCGGTCAGGGACTAGCGGGAGGTCCCACAATGAGCAGTTCTTC	CASSRSGTSGRSHNEQFF
.	.	TRBV19	TRBJ2-7	TGTGCCAGTAGTCCCCGACGGAGCTCCTACGAGCAGTACTTC	CASSPRRSSYEQYF
.	.	TRBV7-6	TRBJ1-1	TGTGCCAGCAGCCCGGTCCGGGCTACAGGGATTGACACTGAAGCTTTCTTT	CASSPVRATGIDTEAFF
once	.	TRBV18	TRBJ2-3	TGTGCCAGCTCATCCGGGACTTACACAGATACGCAGTATTTT	CASSSGTYTDTQYF
.	TRBD2	TRBV28	TRBJ2-1	TGTGCCAGCAGTCTTAGCGGGAGGATAGTCAATGAGCAGTTCTTC	CASSLSGRIVNEQFF
.	.	TRBV10-3	TRBJ1-2	TGTGCCATCATAGCCGTGCCGGGGTCGGCAGTCGACTACACCTTC	CAIIAVPGSAVDYTF
.	.	TRBV10-1	TRBJ2-3	TGCGCCAGCAGTCAGACAGATACGCAGTATTTT	CASSQTDTQYF
.	TRBD1	TRBV24-1	TRBJ2-5	TGTGCCACCAGTGATTCCCGGACAGGGCGCAGCAGAGAGACCCAGTACTTC	CATSDSRTGRSRETQYF
.	.	TRBV6-5	TRBJ1-5	TGTGCCAGCAGTTACTCGGGCCCCTTGCAGCCCCAGCATTTT	CASSYSGPLQPQHF
.	TRBD2	TRBV7-2	TRBJ2-7	TGTGCCAGCAGCCGGGGGGGTTACTCCTACGAGCAGTACTTC	CASSRGGYSYEQYF
.	.	TRBV6-1	TRBJ2-2	TGTGCCAGCAGTGAAGATCGGGCCAGGGGCACCGGGGAGCTGTTTTTT	CASSEDRARGTGELFF
.	TRBD2	TRBV19	TRBJ2-2	TGTGCCAGTAGTATTAAGGGAGGGCCTTCCGGGGAGCTGTTTTTT	CASSIKGGPSGELFF
.	.	TRBV5-4	TRBJ2-1	TGTGCCAGCAGCTTTGTGGTCGGGAGTCGCGACAATGAGCAGTTCTTC	CASSFVVGSRDNEQFF
.	.	TRBV7-9	TRBJ1-1	TGTGCCAGCAGCTTACAGAGGGCGAACACTGAAGCTTTCTTT	CASSLQRANTEAFF
.	TRBD1	TRBV2	TRBJ2-7	TGTGCCAGCAGTAGGGACAGGGGGGCCTACGAGCAGTACTTC	CASSRDRGAYEQYF
.	.	TRBV29-1	TRBJ1-1	TGCAGCGTAATCGTGAGGCGGGCTGAAGCTTTCTTT	CSVIVRRAEAFF
.	.	TRBV18	TRBJ1-5	TGTGCCAGCTCACCATGGGGGGTAGATCAGCCCCAGCATTTT	CASSPWGVDQPQHF
.	TRBD1	TRBV5-1	TRBJ1-5	TGCGCCAGCAGCTGGAAACCGGGACAGGGGCCCGATAGCAATCAGCCCCAGCATTTT	CASSWKPGQGPDSNQPQHF
.	.	TRBV7-8	TRBJ1-5	TGTGCCAGCAGCTTCCCCGGGCAGCCCCAGCATTTT	CASSFPGQPQHF
few	.	TRBV2	TRBJ1-1	TGTGCCAGCAGCGACACCCCGACGGTGAACACTGAAGCTTTCTTT	CASSDTPTVNTEAFF
.	TRBD2	TRBV3-1/TRBV3-2	TRBJ2-7	TGTGCCAGCAGCCAAGTAGCGGGGGCCTACTACGAGCAGTACTTC	CASSQVAGAYYEQYF
.	TRBD1	TRBV2	TRBJ2-2	TGTGCCAGCAGCCGACAGGGGAATGCCGGGGAGCTGTTTTTT	CASSRQGNAGELFF
.	TRBD2	TRBV18	TRBJ2-7	TGTGCCAGCTCACCACCGGGACTAGCGGGGGGCCCCTACGAGCAGTACTTC	CASSPPGLAGGPYEQYF
.	.	TRBV18	TRBJ1-2	TGTGCCAGCTCACTCAGAGCGGTTCGAGATGGCTACACCTTC	CASSLRAVRDGYTF
.	TRBD2	TRBV4-1	TRBJ2-5	TGCGCCAGCAGCGATAAGGTAGCGGGCCTAAGGGGAGAGACCCAGTACTTC	CASSDKVAGLRGETQYF
once	.	TRBV10-3	TRBJ2-3	TGTGCCATCGCGGCGGGTCCCACAGATACGCAGTATTTT	CAIAAGPTDTQYF
.	.	TRBV19	TRBJ1-2	TGTGCCAGTAAGGGGATTTATCATGGCTACACCTTC	CASKGIYHGYTF
once	TRBD1	TRBV7-9	TRBJ1-5	TGTGCCAGCAGCTTAGGACAGGGCGGGATTGGCAATCAGCCCCAGCATTTT	CASSLGQGGIGNQPQHF
.	.	TRBV19	TRBJ2-1	TGTGCCAGTAGTATATGGACACCCTACGGGGGTTCGCAGTTCTTC	CASSIWTPYGGSQFF
.	.	TRBV5-1	TRBJ2-3	TGCGCCAGCAGCTTGGCAGGGTCCACAGATACGCAGTATTTT	CASSLAGSTDTQYF
.	TRBD1	TRBV6-6	TRBJ1-4	TGTGCCAGCAGCAGACAGGGGAACCCTGAAAAACTGTTTTTT	CASSRQGNPEKLFF
.	TRBD1	TRBV7-2	TRBJ1-3	TGTGCCAGCAGCTTAGATACAGGGGCTGGAAACACCATATATTTT	CASSLDTGAGNTIYF
.	.	TRBV5-5	TRBJ2-2	TGTGCCAGCCACCGGTCTGGGGGCGTCACCGGGGAGCTGTTTTTT	CASHRSGGVTGELFF
.	.	TRBV2	TRBJ1-6	TGTGCCAGCCACCGCGAGGTGGCCTATAATTCACCCCTCCACTTT	CASHREVAYNSPLHF
.	.	TRBV5-1	TRBJ1-2	TGCGCCAGCAGCTTGGAAGTCAGGTCCTATGGCTACACCTTC	CASSLEVRSYGYTF
.	TRBD1	TRBV5-5	TRBJ1-1	TGTGCCAGCAGCTTGAGTAACAGGGGATACACTGAAGCTTTCTTT	CASSLSNRGYTEAFF
.	.	TRBV5-4	TRBJ1-2	TGTGCCAGCAGCTGGGGTCAGGGGTGCACCTTC	CASSWGQGCTF
.	.	TRBV28	TRBJ1-2	TGTGCCAGCAGTTTGCAGGCTTACTATGGCTACACCTTC	CASSLQAYYGYTF
once	.	TRBV27	TRBJ1-5	TGTGCCAGCAGTCCCCAGGGACACCCTTCGATCATTACCCAGCATTTT	CASSPQGHPSIITQHF
.	TRBD1	TRBV6-6	TRBJ2-7	TGTGCCAGCAGGGACAGGGGTAGGAACGAGCAGTACTTC	CASRDRGRNEQYF
once	TRBD2	TRBV4-1	TRBJ2-1	TGCGCCAGCAGCCTACTCGGGACTAGCGGGGTGGAGGAGTTCTTC	CASSLLGTSGVEEFF
.	.	TRBV30	TRBJ2-7	TGTGCCTGGAGAGGCCAGGCCTCCCCCTACGAGCAGTACTTC	CAWRGQASPYEQYF
.	.	TRBV12-3/TRBV12-4	TRBJ1-2	TGTGCCAGCAGTTTAGGTCAGAAATATGGCTACACCTTC	CASSLGQKYGYTF
.	.	TRBV2	TRBJ2-3	TGTGCCAGCAGGAGCAGCGTACGCACAGATACGCAGTATTTT	CASRSSVRTDTQYF